The rows below give T cell receptor beta chains drawn from one sample of a study of cytomegalovirus exposure and HLA in healthy donors. Sequencing used immunoSEQ multiplex PCR; TCRdb keeps in-frame clones, though not all of them. The data show 200,000 to 250,000 clones, about 75% seen once. Sequenced material: PBMCs. These receptors came from a man aged 18 to 30 in good health and CMV-seronegative. CDR3s include the opening cysteine and the closing phenylalanine or tryptophan. The order of the fields is J gene, clone size, V gene, D gene, CDR3 protein, CDR3 DNA. A D gene is named only where the DNA matches it firmly. Clone size is not always given. Where it is, it says once, few, many or a class for expanded clones.

TRBJ1-4	.	TRBV29-1	TRBD1	CSVETGLDEKLFF	TGCAGCGTTGAGACAGGGTTGGATGAAAAACTGTTTTTT
TRBJ1-1	.	TRBV18	.	CASSRNSDSGNTEAFF	TGTGCCAGCTCGAGGAACTCGGACAGCGGTAACACTGAAGCTTTCTTT
TRBJ1-3	.	TRBV30	TRBD1	CAWDREGNTIYF	TGTGCCTGGGACAGGGAGGGAAACACCATATATTTT
TRBJ2-1	.	TRBV5-4	TRBD2	CASTLGGLQYNEQFF	TGTGCCAGCACGTTGGGGGGACTACAATACAATGAGCAGTTCTTC
TRBJ2-1	.	TRBV27	TRBD2	CASIPRGGSYNEQFF	TGTGCCAGTATCCCGCGGGGGGGCTCCTACAATGAGCAGTTCTTC
TRBJ1-2	.	TRBV7-9	TRBD1	CASSSRGQDYYGYTF	TGTGCCAGCAGTTCTAGGGGACAGGACTATTATGGCTACACCTTC
TRBJ2-4	.	TRBV29-1	.	CSVEPAGIAKNIQYF	TGCAGCGTCGAGCCGGCAGGTATAGCCAAAAACATTCAGTACTTC
TRBJ1-2	.	TRBV11-3	TRBD1	CASSLRTGGDYGYTF	TGTGCCAGCAGCTTGAGGACAGGGGGCGACTATGGCTACACCTTC
TRBJ2-7	.	TRBV5-6	.	CASSKTGTSSYEQYF	TGTGCCAGCAGCAAGACAGGAACGTCTTCCTACGAGCAGTACTTC
TRBJ2-1	.	TRBV27	TRBD2	CASMSSGDNEQFF	TGTGCCAGCATGAGTAGCGGGGACAATGAGCAGTTCTTC
TRBJ2-3	.	TRBV25-1	.	CASGDFWDTQYF	TGTGCCAGCGGGGACTTCTGGGATACGCAGTATTTT
TRBJ2-5	.	TRBV2	.	CASSQDTGETQYF	TGTGCCAGCAGTCAGGACACCGGGGAGACCCAGTACTTC
TRBJ2-3	few	TRBV2	TRBD1	CASRSGQGFADTQYF	TGTGCCAGCAGGTCGGGACAGGGGTTTGCAGATACGCAGTATTTT
TRBJ1-1	.	TRBV11-2	.	CASSLEGETEAFF	TGTGCCAGCAGCTTAGAAGGAGAGACTGAAGCTTTCTTT
TRBJ1-3	.	TRBV11-3	TRBD1	CASSSGQGSSGNTIYF	TGTGCCAGCAGCTCCGGACAGGGAAGCTCTGGAAACACCATATATTTT
TRBJ2-7	.	TRBV7-2	.	CASSLSSYEQYF	TGTGCCAGCAGCCTAAGCTCCTACGAGCAGTACTTC
TRBJ2-1	.	TRBV10-3	.	CAISAPGQVNEQFF	TGTGCCATCAGTGCGCCAGGGCAGGTCAATGAGCAGTTCTTC
TRBJ1-2	.	TRBV4-2	.	CASSQLRGALYGYTF	TGTGCCAGCAGCCAGCTACGGGGGGCTCTTTATGGCTACACCTTC
TRBJ2-6	.	TRBV18	.	CASSPPPTPGANVLTF	TGTGCCAGCTCACCTCCCCCGACTCCCGGGGCCAACGTCCTGACTTTC
TRBJ1-1	.	TRBV4-3	TRBD1	CASSLRAGGADTEAFF	TGCGCCAGCAGCCTTCGGGCAGGGGGCGCAGACACTGAAGCTTTCTTT
TRBJ1-2	.	TRBV6-5	.	CASSYSRQGNYGYTF	TGTGCCAGCAGTTACTCGAGGCAGGGAAACTATGGCTACACCTTC
TRBJ2-3	.	TRBV4-3	TRBD1	CASSQDSGQGASSTDTQYF	TGCGCCAGCAGCCAAGATTCGGGACAGGGGGCCTCTAGCACAGATACGCAGTATTTT
TRBJ2-7	.	TRBV7-3	.	CASSFASVIPAYEQYF	TGTGCCAGCAGCTTCGCGTCGGTAATTCCCGCCTACGAGCAGTACTTC
TRBJ1-2	.	TRBV15	TRBD1	CATSSERQGDSYGYTF	TGTGCCACCAGCAGTGAGCGACAGGGAGATTCTTATGGCTACACCTTC
TRBJ2-7	.	TRBV6-5	.	CASSKDSFSYEQYF	TGTGCCAGCAGCAAGGACAGCTTCTCCTACGAGCAGTACTTC
TRBJ2-7	few	TRBV27	.	CASSPTLGAYEQYF	TGTGCCAGCAGCCCCACCTTAGGGGCCTACGAGCAGTACTTC
TRBJ2-2	.	TRBV19	.	CASSLGGGTGELFF	TGTGCCAGTAGTTTAGGGGGGGGTACCGGGGAGCTGTTTTTT
TRBJ1-1	.	TRBV7-2	.	CASSSRQTLNTEAFF	TGTGCCAGCAGCAGTCGACAGACTCTGAACACTGAAGCTTTCTTT
TRBJ1-2	.	TRBV5-6	.	CASSLVSGRGYTF	TGTGCCAGCAGCTTGGTATCAGGGAGGGGCTACACCTTC
TRBJ2-7	.	TRBV4-3	.	CASSPDTSPVVFSEQYF	TGCGCCAGCAGCCCTGATACCTCTCCCGTAGTGTTTAGCGAGCAGTACTTC
TRBJ2-3	.	TRBV7-2	TRBD2	CASSLGGTSPDTQYF	TGTGCCAGCAGCTTAGGGGGGACTAGCCCAGATACGCAGTATTTT
TRBJ2-7	.	TRBV6-6	.	CASSYQDPNEQYF	TGTGCCAGCAGTTACCAGGATCCCAACGAGCAGTACTTC
TRBJ1-1	.	TRBV10-3	TRBD1	CAICQGDTEAFF	TGTGCCATCTGCCAGGGGGACACTGAAGCTTTCTTT
TRBJ2-7	.	TRBV4-3	.	CASSQETGTLSYEQYF	TGCGCCAGCAGCCAAGAAACCGGGACTCTCTCCTACGAGCAGTACTTC
TRBJ1-1	few	TRBV4-1	.	CASSQEDFTEAFF	TGCGCCAGCAGCCAAGAAGACTTCACTGAAGCTTTCTTT
TRBJ2-2	.	TRBV9	.	CASSAEDTYTGELFF	TGTGCCAGCAGCGCAGAAGACACTTACACCGGGGAGCTGTTTTTT
TRBJ1-5	.	TRBV19	TRBD1	CASSIDRGRLQPQHF	TGTGCCAGTAGTATCGACAGGGGGCGGCTTCAGCCCCAGCATTTT
TRBJ2-7	.	TRBV6-6	.	CASERGSPYEQYF	TGTGCCAGCGAACGGGGTTCCCCCTACGAGCAGTACTTC
TRBJ2-1	.	TRBV7-8	.	CASSYRQAGEQFF	TGTGCCAGCAGCTATCGACAGGCCGGGGAGCAGTTCTTC
TRBJ1-2	.	TRBV30	.	CACQGGYGYTF	TGTGCCTGCCAAGGGGGTTATGGCTACACCTTC
TRBJ1-1	.	TRBV11-3	TRBD1	CASSSPGQDRAFF	TGTGCCAGCAGTTCACCGGGACAGGACCGAGCTTTCTTT